This T cell receptor (beta chain) was profiled in a study of a mutant IDH1 vaccine in newly diagnosed glioma. Study background: Treated individuals were about 60% male and roughly 40% female, averaging approximately 40 years of age. Previous care, which was radiotherapy, temozolomide, or both, most often involved both.

The data were produced by immunoSEQ multiplex PCR, yet TCRdb's version contains in-frame clones alone and is incomplete. This table has around 50,000 clones, approximately 84% appearing once. The CDR3 runs 15 residues. About this clone: Its cognate antigen is unknown.

Stated time point: week 47, end of study. Each vaccine dose was 300 ug of mutant IDH1 20-mer peptide, with topical imiquimod. The patients received vaccinations eight times, in weeks 1, 3, 5, 7, 11, 15, 19 and 23. The sample was PBMCs, taken from a glioma patient whose treatment included an IDH1 peptide vaccine. This TCR was recovered from a woman aged 25 to 39 with glioma. Some clones in this sample may be carry-over from other donors' samples. The chain carries TRBV12-2 and TRBJ2-3; the DNA was not used to check the table's D call, TRBD1. TRBV12-2 corresponds to a pseudogene. CDR3 nucleotides: TGTGCAAGTCGCTTAGCTGGGGGCTCCACAGATACGCAGTATTTT. This encodes CASRLAGGSTDTQYF.